Sequencing of this TCR beta chain was carried out in a study of T cell clusters in autoimmune cytopenias. TRB was amplified from roughly 250 ng of peripheral blood genomic DNA per sample. One tube held mixed TRB-A and TRB-B primer pools for touch-down PCR. From its re-call of the multiplex PCR reads, TCRdb lists each CDR3 protein once, without DNA. The sample totals more than 5,500 distinct CDR3 sequences. The germline V gene encodes CDR1 MNHEY and CDR2 SMNVEV (reference sequence). The CDR3 contains 13 residues. This clonotype is classed as medium-sized by frequency. The data were also submitted as part of a second study, on T cell repertoires in aging, cancer and after chemotherapy. That report notes: The full dataset contained approximately 9.6 million TCR reads.

The specimen sequenced was peripheral blood. The sequence derives from a human donor in good health. The chain recombines TRBV27 with TRBJ1-2; TCRdb's D call of TRBD1 is untestable without DNA. The CDR3 reads CASSFFPGGGYTF.